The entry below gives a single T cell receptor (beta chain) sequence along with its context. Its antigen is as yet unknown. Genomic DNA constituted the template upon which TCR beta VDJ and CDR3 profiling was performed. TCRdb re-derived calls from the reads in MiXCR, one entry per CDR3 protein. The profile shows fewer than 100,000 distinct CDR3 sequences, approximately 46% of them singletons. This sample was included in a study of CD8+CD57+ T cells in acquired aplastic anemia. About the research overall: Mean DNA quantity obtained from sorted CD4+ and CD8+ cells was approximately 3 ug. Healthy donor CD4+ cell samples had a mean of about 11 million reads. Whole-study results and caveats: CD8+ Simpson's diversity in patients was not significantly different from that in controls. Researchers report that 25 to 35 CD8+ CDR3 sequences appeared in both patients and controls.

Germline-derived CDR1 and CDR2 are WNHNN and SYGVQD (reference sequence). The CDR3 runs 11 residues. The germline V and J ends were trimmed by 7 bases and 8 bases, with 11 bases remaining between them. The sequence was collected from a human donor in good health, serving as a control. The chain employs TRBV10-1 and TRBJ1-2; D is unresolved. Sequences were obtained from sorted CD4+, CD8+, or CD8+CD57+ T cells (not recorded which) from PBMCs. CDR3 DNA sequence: TGCGCCAGCACGATCGACGGCGGCTACACCTTC. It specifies CASTIDGGYTF.